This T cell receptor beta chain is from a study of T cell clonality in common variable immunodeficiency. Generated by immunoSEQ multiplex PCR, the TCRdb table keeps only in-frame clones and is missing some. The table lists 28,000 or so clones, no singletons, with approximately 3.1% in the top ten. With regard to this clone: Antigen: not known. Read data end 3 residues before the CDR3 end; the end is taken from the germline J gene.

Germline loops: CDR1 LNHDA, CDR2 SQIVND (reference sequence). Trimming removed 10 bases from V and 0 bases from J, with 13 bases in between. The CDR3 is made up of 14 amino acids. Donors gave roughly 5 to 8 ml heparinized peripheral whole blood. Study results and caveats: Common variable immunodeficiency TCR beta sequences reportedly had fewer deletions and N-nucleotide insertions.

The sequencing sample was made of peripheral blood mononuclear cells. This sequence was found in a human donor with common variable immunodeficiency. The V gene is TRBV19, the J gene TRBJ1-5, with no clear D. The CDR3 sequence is CATRRVYSNQPQHF. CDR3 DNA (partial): TGTGCCACCAGGCGCGTCTATAGCAATCAGCCC.